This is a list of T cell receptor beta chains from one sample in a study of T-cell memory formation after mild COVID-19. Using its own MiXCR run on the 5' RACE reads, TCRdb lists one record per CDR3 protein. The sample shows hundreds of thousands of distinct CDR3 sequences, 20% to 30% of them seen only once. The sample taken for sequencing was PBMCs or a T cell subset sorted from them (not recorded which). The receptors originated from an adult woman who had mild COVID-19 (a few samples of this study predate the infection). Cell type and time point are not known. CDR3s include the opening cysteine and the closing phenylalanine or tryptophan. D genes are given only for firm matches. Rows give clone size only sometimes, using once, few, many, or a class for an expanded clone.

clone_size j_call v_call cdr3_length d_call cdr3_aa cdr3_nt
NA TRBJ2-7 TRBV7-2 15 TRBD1 CASSLGTGESYEQYF TGTGCCAGCAGCTTAGGGACAGGGGAGTCCTACGAGCAGTACTTC
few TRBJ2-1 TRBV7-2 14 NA CASSLETSFNEQFF TGTGCCAGCAGCTTGGAAACTTCCTTCAATGAGCAGTTCTTC
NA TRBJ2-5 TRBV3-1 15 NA CASSQGDYNQETQYF TGTGCCAGCAGCCAAGGAGATTACAACCAAGAGACCCAGTACTTC
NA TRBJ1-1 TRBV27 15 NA CASGMGTSPYTEAFF TGTGCCTCGGGGATGGGCACCTCTCCTTACACTGAAGCTTTCTTT
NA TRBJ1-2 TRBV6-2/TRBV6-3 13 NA CASSTDISYGYTF TGTGCCAGCAGCACCGACATCAGCTATGGCTACACCTTC
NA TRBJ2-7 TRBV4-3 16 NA CASSQDFSRGSYEQYF TGCGCCAGCAGCCAAGATTTCAGTCGGGGCTCCTACGAGCAGTACTTC
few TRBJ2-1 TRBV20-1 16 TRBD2 CSARGTSGRPRNEQFF TGCAGTGCCAGGGGGACTAGCGGGAGGCCACGGAATGAGCAGTTCTTC
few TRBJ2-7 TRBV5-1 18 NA CASSLANLVGTVSYEQYF TGCGCCAGCAGCTTGGCCAATCTTGTCGGGACGGTATCCTACGAGCAGTACTTC
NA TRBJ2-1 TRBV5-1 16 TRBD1 CASSPLQPGQGDEQFF TGCGCCAGCAGCCCCCTTCAACCGGGACAGGGCGATGAGCAGTTCTTC
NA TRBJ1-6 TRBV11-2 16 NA CASSLDSGRVGSPLHF TGTGCCAGCAGCTTAGATTCCGGAAGGGTCGGTTCACCCCTCCACTTT
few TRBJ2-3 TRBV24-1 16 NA CATSDPLGNREDTQYF TGTGCCACCAGTGATCCCCTAGGCAACCGCGAGGATACGCAGTATTTT
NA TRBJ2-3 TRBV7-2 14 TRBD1 CASSNRGRTDTQYF TGTGCCAGCAGCAACAGGGGGCGCACAGATACGCAGTATTTT
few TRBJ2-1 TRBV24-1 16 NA CATSDFRGVTYNEQFF TGTGCCACCAGTGATTTCCGGGGAGTGACCTACAATGAGCAGTTCTTC
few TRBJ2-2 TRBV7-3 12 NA CASSLNAGELFF TGTGCCAGCAGCTTAAATGCCGGGGAGCTGTTTTTT
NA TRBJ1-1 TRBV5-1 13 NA CASSGGGGPEAFF TGCGCCAGCAGCGGAGGGGGGGGCCCTGAAGCTTTCTTT
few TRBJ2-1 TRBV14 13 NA CASSQRPRNEQFF TGTGCCAGCAGCCAACGGCCGCGAAATGAGCAGTTCTTC
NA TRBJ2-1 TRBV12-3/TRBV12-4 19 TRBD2 CASSFIGTSGRLDYNEQFF TGTGCCAGCAGTTTTATCGGGACTAGCGGGAGATTAGACTACAATGAGCAGTTCTTC
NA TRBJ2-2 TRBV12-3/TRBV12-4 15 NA CASSLYQLYTGELFF TGTGCCAGCAGTTTGTATCAGCTATACACCGGGGAGCTGTTTTTT
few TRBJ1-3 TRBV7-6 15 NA CASSLQTVSGNTIYF TGTGCCAGCAGCTTACAGACGGTCTCTGGAAACACCATATATTTT
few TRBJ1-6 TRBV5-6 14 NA CASSLTGSGSPLHF TGTGCCAGCAGCTTAACAGGGTCGGGGTCACCCCTCCACTTT
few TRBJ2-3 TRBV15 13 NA CATSRDPGDTQYF TGTGCCACCAGCAGAGATCCGGGAGATACGCAGTATTTT
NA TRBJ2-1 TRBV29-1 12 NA CSVTGLYNEQFF TGCAGCGTTACGGGGCTTTACAATGAGCAGTTCTTC
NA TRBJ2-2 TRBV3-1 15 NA CASSQGGLTSGELFF TGTGCCAGTAGCCAAGGAGGTTTAACATCCGGGGAGCTGTTTTTT
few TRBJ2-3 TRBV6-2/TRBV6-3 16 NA CASSYFTGTLTDTQYF TGTGCCAGCAGTTACTTCACCGGGACCCTCACAGATACGCAGTATTTT
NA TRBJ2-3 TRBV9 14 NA CASSVGVGGDTQYF TGTGCCAGCAGCGTAGGGGTCGGCGGGGATACGCAGTATTTT
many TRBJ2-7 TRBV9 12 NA CASSGQSYEQYF TGTGCCAGCAGCGGACAGTCCTACGAGCAGTACTTC
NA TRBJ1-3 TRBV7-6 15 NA CASSLAGALGNTIYF TGTGCCAGCAGCTTAGCAGGGGCGCTTGGAAACACCATATATTTT
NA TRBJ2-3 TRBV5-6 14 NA CASSRRNPTDTQYF TGTGCCAGCAGTCGTAGGAACCCCACAGATACGCAGTATTTT
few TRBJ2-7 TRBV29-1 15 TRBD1 CSVEFSGQEPYEQYF TGCAGCGTTGAATTTTCGGGACAGGAACCCTACGAGCAGTACTTC
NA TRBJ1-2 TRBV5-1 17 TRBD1 CASSPPRTGRSNYGYTF TGCGCCAGCAGCCCCCCTCGGACAGGGCGATCTAACTATGGCTACACCTTC
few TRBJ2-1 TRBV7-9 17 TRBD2 CASSLGPTSGTYNEQFF TGTGCCAGCAGCTTAGGCCCTACTAGCGGGACATACAATGAGCAGTTCTTC
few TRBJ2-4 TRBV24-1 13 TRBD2 CATSDLGTSRQYF TGTGCCACCAGTGACCTCGGGACTAGCAGGCAGTACTTC
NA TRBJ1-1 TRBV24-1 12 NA CATSDFNTEAFF TGTGCCACCAGTGACTTCAACACTGAAGCTTTCTTT
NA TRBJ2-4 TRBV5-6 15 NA CASSPDSLAKNIQYF TGTGCCAGCAGCCCGGACAGTCTAGCCAAAAACATTCAGTACTTC
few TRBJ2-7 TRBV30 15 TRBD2 CAWSDGTTALNEQYF TGTGCCTGGAGCGACGGGACTACGGCGTTAAACGAGCAGTACTTC
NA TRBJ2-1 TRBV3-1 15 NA CASSQDARSGNEQFF TGTGCCAGCAGCCAAGATGCGAGGAGCGGCAATGAGCAGTTCTTC
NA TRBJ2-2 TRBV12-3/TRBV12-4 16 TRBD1 CASSLPRDRGTGELFF TGTGCCAGCAGTTTACCCCGGGACAGGGGAACCGGGGAGCTGTTTTTT
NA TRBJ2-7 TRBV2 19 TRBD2 CASSEFGTSGPFNSYEQYF TGTGCCAGCAGTGAATTCGGGACTAGCGGGCCCTTTAACTCCTACGAGCAGTACTTC
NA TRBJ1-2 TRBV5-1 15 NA CASSLFSTEYYGYTF TGCGCCAGCAGCTTGTTCTCTACAGAGTACTATGGCTACACCTTC
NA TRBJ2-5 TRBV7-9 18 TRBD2 CASSPSPLGLGALETQYF TGTGCCAGCAGCCCGAGTCCTCTGGGACTAGGTGCTTTGGAGACCCAGTACTTC
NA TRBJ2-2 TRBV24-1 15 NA CATSDLQGNTGELFF TGTGCCACCAGTGACTTACAGGGGAACACCGGGGAGCTGTTTTTT
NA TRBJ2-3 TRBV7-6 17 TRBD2 CASSLEVSGASTDTQYF TGTGCCAGCAGCTTAGAAGTCAGCGGGGCAAGCACAGATACGCAGTATTTT
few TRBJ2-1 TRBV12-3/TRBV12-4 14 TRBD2 CASSFLAGVKKQFF TGTGCCAGCAGTTTCCTAGCGGGAGTCAAGAAGCAGTTCTTC
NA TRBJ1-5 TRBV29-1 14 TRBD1 CSVITGAGGQPQHF TGCAGCGTTATTACAGGGGCAGGCGGTCAGCCCCAGCATTTT
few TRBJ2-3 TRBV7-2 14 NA CASSFIRVSDTQYF TGTGCCAGCAGCTTTATCAGGGTTTCAGATACGCAGTATTTT
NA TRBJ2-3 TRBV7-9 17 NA CASHPQYERVSTDTQYF TGTGCCAGCCATCCTCAGTATGAGCGGGTCAGCACAGATACGCAGTATTTT
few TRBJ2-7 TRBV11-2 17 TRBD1 CASSLGQGDPLRYEQYF TGTGCCAGCAGCTTAGGACAGGGTGATCCACTCCGCTACGAGCAGTACTTC
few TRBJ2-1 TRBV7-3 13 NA CASSLNRLNEQFF TGTGCCAGCAGCTTAAATCGCCTGAATGAGCAGTTCTTC
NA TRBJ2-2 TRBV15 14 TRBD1 CATSKGGGTGELFF TGTGCCACCAGTAAAGGGGGCGGCACCGGGGAGCTGTTTTTT
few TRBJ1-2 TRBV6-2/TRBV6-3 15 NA CASSSSETYYYGYTF TGTGCCAGCAGTTCGTCCGAGACGTATTACTATGGCTACACCTTC
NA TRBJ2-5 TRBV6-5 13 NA CASSYGGEQTQYF TGTGCCAGCAGTTACGGAGGGGAACAGACCCAGTACTTC
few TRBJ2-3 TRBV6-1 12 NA CASSEDWDTQYF TGTGCCAGCAGTGAAGACTGGGATACGCAGTATTTT
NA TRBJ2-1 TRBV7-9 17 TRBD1 CASSLGSGTGNVNEQFF TGTGCCAGCAGCTTAGGTTCCGGGACAGGGAATGTCAATGAGCAGTTCTTC
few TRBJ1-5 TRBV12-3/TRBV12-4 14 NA CASSDTNSNQPQHF TGTGCCAGCAGCGACACGAATAGCAATCAGCCCCAGCATTTT